These T cell receptor beta chains were read from a single sample in a study of T cells in Graves' hyperthyroidism and ophthalmopathy. TCRdb processed the multiplex PCR reads anew with MiXCR; each CDR3 protein has one entry. Among around 340,000 distinct CDR3 sequences listed, roughly a fifth were seen once. Sequencing was done on a sample of blood. The receptor set was obtained from a woman in her 50s with Graves' hyperthyroidism. The CDR3 runs from the conserved cysteine through the conserved F or W. A D gene is named only where the DNA matches it firmly. Some rows mark clone size as missing; the rest say once, few, many or name a class of expanded clone.

len	v_gene	j_gene	abundance	d_gene	CDR3aa	CDR3nt
14	TRBV6-1	TRBJ1-2	NA	NA	CASSEGSTNYGYTF	TGTGCCAGCAGTGAAGGGTCGACTAACTATGGCTACACCTTC
15	TRBV11-2	TRBJ1-2	many	NA	CASSPSAGTNYGYTF	TGTGCCAGCAGCCCTAGCGCGGGCACAAACTATGGCTACACCTTC
16	TRBV6-1	TRBJ1-2	NA	TRBD1	CASSPTPGQGADGYTF	TGTGCCAGCAGTCCGACCCCGGGACAGGGGGCGGATGGCTACACCTTC
12	TRBV20-1	TRBJ1-3	NA	NA	CSARERGNTIYF	TGCAGTGCCAGGGAGAGGGGAAACACCATATATTTT
14	TRBV12-3/TRBV12-4	TRBJ2-2	many	NA	CASREGDNTGELFF	TGTGCCAGCAGGGAAGGGGACAACACCGGGGAGCTGTTTTTT
15	TRBV7-2	TRBJ2-1	few	NA	CASSLSPGAYNEQFF	TGTGCCAGCAGCTTATCCCCAGGCGCCTACAATGAGCAGTTCTTC
11	TRBV28	TRBJ1-4	NA	NA	CASSRVEKLFF	TGTGCCAGCAGTCGAGTCGAAAAACTGTTTTTT
14	TRBV20-1	TRBJ2-5	NA	TRBD2	CSAPRGGWQETQYF	TGCAGTGCTCCGCGGGGGGGGTGGCAAGAGACCCAGTACTTC
16	TRBV7-9	TRBJ1-2	few	NA	CASSSLPTATNYGYTF	TGTGCCAGCAGCTCACTTCCGACAGCTACTAACTATGGCTACACCTTC
14	TRBV18	TRBJ1-3	many	NA	CASSPGGSGNTIYF	TGTGCCAGCTCACCAGGGGGCTCTGGAAACACCATATATTTT
14	TRBV7-2	TRBJ2-2	many	NA	CASRVGANTGELFF	TGTGCCAGCAGAGTGGGGGCGAACACCGGGGAGCTGTTTTTT
14	TRBV9	TRBJ2-2	NA	NA	CASSPDPATGELFF	TGTGCCAGCAGCCCAGACCCTGCGACCGGGGAGCTGTTTTTT
15	TRBV6-1	TRBJ2-2	NA	NA	CASSLDKRSTGELFF	TGTGCCAGCAGTCTCGACAAGAGGAGCACCGGGGAGCTGTTTTTT
16	TRBV18	TRBJ1-5	NA	NA	CASSPMGGPGNQPQHF	TGTGCCAGCTCCCCGATGGGGGGGCCGGGCAATCAGCCCCAGCATTTT
15	TRBV2	TRBJ1-5	many	TRBD1	CASSYDRGRDQPQHF	TGTGCCAGCAGTTACGACAGGGGAAGGGATCAGCCCCAGCATTTT
16	TRBV11-2	TRBJ1-1	few	NA	CASSLYGGAFGTEAFF	TGTGCCAGCAGCTTGTATGGGGGGGCCTTCGGCACTGAAGCTTTCTTT
15	TRBV29-1	TRBJ2-3	few	TRBD1	CSVAFGTGPGKTQYF	TGCAGCGTTGCTTTTGGGACAGGGCCAGGGAAGACGCAGTATTTT
14	TRBV5-1	TRBJ1-1	many	NA	CASSRVSMNTEAFF	TGCGCCAGCTCCCGCGTCAGCATGAACACTGAAGCTTTCTTT
14	TRBV9	TRBJ1-1	few	NA	CASSFLRENTEAFF	TGTGCCAGCAGCTTCTTGCGGGAGAACACTGAAGCTTTCTTT
16	TRBV7-9	TRBJ2-1	NA	TRBD2	CGSGSTSGRSYNEQFF	TGTGGCAGCGGCTCGACTAGCGGCCGCTCCTACAATGAGCAGTTCTTC
13	TRBV28	TRBJ2-2	NA	NA	CASNDRNTGELFF	TGTGCCAGTAACGACAGGAACACCGGGGAGCTGTTTTTT
17	TRBV6-1	TRBJ1-4	NA	NA	CASSEARTRGTNEKLFF	TGTGCCAGCAGTGAAGCCCGGACCCGGGGCACTAATGAAAAACTGTTTTTT
15	TRBV14	TRBJ2-7	NA	NA	CASSLRTFSSYEQYF	TGTGCCAGCAGCCTTAGGACCTTCAGCTCCTACGAGCAGTACTTC
15	TRBV6-1	TRBJ2-7	NA	TRBD1	CASSGLQHRGEEQYF	TGTGCCAGCAGTGGGTTACAGCACAGGGGAGAGGAGCAGTACTTC
12	TRBV7-2	TRBJ1-5	few	NA	CASRAENQPQHF	TGTGCCAGCAGGGCCGAGAATCAGCCCCAGCATTTT
17	TRBV13	TRBJ1-2	few	NA	CASSSSGPLTYNYGYTF	TGTGCCAGCAGCTCATCGGGGCCCCTGACATATAACTATGGCTACACCTTC
11	TRBV4-1	TRBJ2-7	NA	NA	CANSQDREQYF	TGCGCCAACAGCCAAGACCGGGAGCAGTACTTC
15	TRBV28	TRBJ1-6	many	NA	CASSYIQGNNSPLHF	TGTGCCAGCAGCTATATTCAGGGGAATAATTCACCCCTCCACTTT
13	TRBV29-1	TRBJ1-2	NA	TRBD1	CSVEGQGRYGYTF	TGCAGCGTTGAGGGACAGGGTAGATATGGCTACACCTTC
15	TRBV5-5	TRBJ1-2	few	TRBD1	CASSDRQGVDYGYTF	TGTGCCAGCAGCGATCGACAGGGGGTGGACTATGGCTACACCTTC
16	TRBV20-1	TRBJ2-1	many	NA	CSARDGVLKRYNEQFF	TGCAGTGCTAGAGATGGAGTACTGAAGAGGTACAATGAGCAGTTCTTC
16	TRBV2	TRBJ2-2	NA	TRBD2	CASRLSGGARTGELFF	TGTGCCAGCAGACTGAGCGGGGGGGCTCGAACCGGGGAGCTGTTTTTT
15	TRBV11-2	TRBJ1-3	many	TRBD1	CASSPRDSSGNTIYF	TGTGCCAGCAGCCCACGGGACAGCTCTGGAAACACCATATATTTT
15	TRBV9	TRBJ2-5	few	TRBD2	CASSVGSGVQETQYF	TGTGCCAGCAGCGTAGGTAGCGGGGTACAAGAGACCCAGTACTTC
21	TRBV24-1	TRBJ2-1	many	TRBD2	CATSDRRFQGASGGTYNEQFF	TGTGCCACCAGTGACCGCCGTTTCCAAGGTGCTAGCGGGGGAACCTACAATGAGCAGTTCTTC
16	TRBV7-9	TRBJ1-6	NA	NA	CASSSVPGPVSSPLHF	TGTGCCAGCAGCTCGGTACCGGGGCCTGTATCTTCACCCCTCCACTTT
15	TRBV4-2	TRBJ2-1	NA	NA	CASSQDRTSYNEQFF	TGTGCCAGCAGCCAAGATAGGACGTCGTACAATGAGCAGTTCTTC
16	TRBV5-1	TRBJ2-7	many	NA	CASSSEKASASYEQYF	TGCGCCAGCAGCTCCGAAAAGGCTAGCGCGTCCTACGAGCAGTACTTC
14	TRBV7-3	TRBJ2-3	NA	TRBD1	CASNEGQGTDTQYF	TGTGCCAGCAATGAGGGACAGGGAACAGATACGCAGTATTTT
11	TRBV6-1	TRBJ1-6	NA	TRBD1	CAGGMDSPLHF	TGCGCAGGGGGAATGGATTCACCCCTCCACTTT
15	TRBV15	TRBJ1-5	many	NA	CATSYTTGGGQPQHF	TGTGCCACCAGCTATACTACAGGTGGGGGTCAGCCCCAGCATTTT
13	TRBV24-1	TRBJ1-2	many	TRBD1	CATFSTGAGGYTF	TGTGCCACATTTTCCACAGGGGCCGGTGGCTACACCTTC
14	TRBV28	TRBJ2-7	many	TRBD2	CASMDSGGLYEQYF	TGTGCCAGCATGGATAGCGGGGGACTCTACGAGCAGTACTTC
16	TRBV15	TRBJ1-6	few	TRBD1	CATSSPDRVYNSPLHF	TGTGCCACCAGCAGCCCGGACAGGGTGTATAATTCACCCCTCCACTTT
15	TRBV28	TRBJ2-6	many	NA	CASLLSGSGANVLTF	TGTGCCAGCCTCTTATCAGGTTCTGGGGCCAACGTCCTGACTTTC
13	TRBV7-9	TRBJ2-1	NA	NA	CASSSKGPHEQFF	TGTGCCAGCAGCAGCAAGGGACCCCATGAGCAGTTCTTC
16	TRBV11-2	TRBJ1-2	many	NA	CASSLAQAGTMVGYTF	TGTGCCAGCAGCTTAGCCCAAGCCGGGACAATGGTGGGCTACACCTTC
14	TRBV12-3/TRBV12-4	TRBJ2-7	NA	TRBD2	CASSPGLAGGEQYF	TGTGCCAGCAGTCCGGGACTAGCGGGAGGCGAGCAGTACTTC
16	TRBV5-1	TRBJ2-5	few	NA	CASSLAAAPSQETQYF	TGCGCCAGCAGCTTGGCCGCGGCTCCTTCCCAAGAGACCCAGTACTTC
18	TRBV6-1	TRBJ2-7	NA	NA	CASRGSGTQRGTSGEQYF	TGTGCCAGCAGGGGATCCGGGACCCAGAGGGGGACCTCGGGGGAGCAGTACTTC
15	TRBV28	TRBJ1-3	NA	NA	CASSLVGGPGNTIYF	TGTGCCAGCAGTTTGGTGGGGGGCCCTGGAAACACCATATATTTT
16	TRBV15	TRBJ1-1	once	TRBD1	CATARDRAIGGTEAFF	TGTGCCACCGCCAGGGACAGGGCGATAGGAGGGACTGAAGCTTTCTTT
15	TRBV3-1	TRBJ1-2	few	NA	CASSGPGRLRYGYTF	TGTGCCAGCAGCGGGCCGGGACGGCTGCGTTATGGCTACACCTTC
11	TRBV3-1	TRBJ2-1	many	NA	CASSRRNEQFF	TGTGCCAGCAGCCGGCGCAATGAGCAGTTCTTC
14	TRBV7-9	TRBJ2-2	NA	TRBD1	CASSSGTGTGELFF	TGTGCCAGCAGCTCGGGGACAGGAACCGGGGAGCTGTTTTTT